The sequence of this TCR beta chain was determined in a study of cytomegalovirus exposure and HLA in healthy donors. Looking at the study overall: The same platform was used for the 110 or so validation repertoires as for the 650 to 700 first-cohort repertoires, as reported in a later analysis. Whole-study results and caveats: Reported performance of the classifier showed diagnosis of cytomegalovirus status with high specificity and sensitivity. Most TCR sequences were rare, but some public TCRs occurred in many donors.

CDR1 is SNHLY, CDR2 FYNNEI, per germline. Trimming removed 2 bases from V and 6 bases from J, with 7 bases in between. This CDR3 has 12 residues. As to this clone: Its antigen is not identified.

Repertoires were generated with immunoSEQ multiplex PCR, while TCRdb's copy carries only in-frame clones and drops some. The table lists about 100,000 clones, approximately 94% of them singletons. The sample consisted of PBMCs. V is TRBV2 and J is TRBJ1-1, with D perhaps TRBD1 (5 bases). This clonotype was sampled from a woman between 18 and 29 years old in good health and CMV-seronegative. This CDR3 is CASSETGAEAFF. In nucleotides, the CDR3 is TGTGCCAGCAGTGAAACGGGGGCTGAAGCTTTCTTT.